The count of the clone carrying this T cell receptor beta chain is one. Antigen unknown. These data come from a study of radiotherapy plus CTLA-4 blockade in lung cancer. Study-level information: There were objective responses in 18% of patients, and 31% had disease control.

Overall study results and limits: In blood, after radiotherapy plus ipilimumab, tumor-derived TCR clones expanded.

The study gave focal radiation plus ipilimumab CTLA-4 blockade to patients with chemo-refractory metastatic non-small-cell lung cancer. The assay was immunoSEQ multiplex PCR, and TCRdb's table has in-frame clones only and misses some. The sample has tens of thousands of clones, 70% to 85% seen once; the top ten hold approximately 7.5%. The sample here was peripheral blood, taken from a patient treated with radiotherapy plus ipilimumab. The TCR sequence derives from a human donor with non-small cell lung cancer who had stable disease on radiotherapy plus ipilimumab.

CDR3 in DNA: TGCGCCAGCAGTGAGTCCGGACGGAACACTGAAGCTTTCTTT. As protein: CASSESGRNTEAFF. The chain uses TRBV10-1 and TRBJ1-1; no clear D gene. Trimming removed 0 bases from V and 1 base from J, with 6 bases in between. Germline V gene lookup returns CDR1 WNHNN and CDR2 SYGVQD (reference sequence). This CDR3 is built from 14 residues.